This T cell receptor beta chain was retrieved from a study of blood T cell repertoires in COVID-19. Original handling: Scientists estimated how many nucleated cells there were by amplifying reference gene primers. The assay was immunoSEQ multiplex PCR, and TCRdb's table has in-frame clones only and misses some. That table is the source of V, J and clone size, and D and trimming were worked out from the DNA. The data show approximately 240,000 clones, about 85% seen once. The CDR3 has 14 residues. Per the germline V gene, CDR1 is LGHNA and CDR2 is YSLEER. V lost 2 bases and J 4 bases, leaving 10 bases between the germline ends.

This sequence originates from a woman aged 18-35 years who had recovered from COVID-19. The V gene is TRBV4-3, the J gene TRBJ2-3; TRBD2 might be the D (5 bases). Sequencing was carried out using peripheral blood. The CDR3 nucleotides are TGCGCCAGCAGCCAATGGCGCGGGCCAGATACGCAGTATTTT. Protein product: CASSQWRGPDTQYF.